A selection of T cell receptor beta chains follows, all from one sample in a study of cytomegalovirus exposure and HLA in healthy donors. Only in-frame clones appear in the TCRdb table, and some are missing; sequencing was by immunoSEQ multiplex PCR. The sample's table shows around 100,000 clones. The sequenced sample consisted of PBMCs. All receptors come from a man aged 50 or older in good health and CMV-seronegative. Both conserved end residues are part of each CDR3. A D gene is named only where the DNA matches it firmly.

V gene	J gene	D gene	CDR3 DNA	CDR3 protein
TRBV4-1	TRBJ2-7	TRBD1	TGCGCCAGCAGCCAAGCTGACAGGGCTTTATACGAGCAGTACTTC	CASSQADRALYEQYF
TRBV7-9	TRBJ1-2	-	TGTGCCAGCAGCTTAGTTCAGGGTAGAGATGGCTACACCTTC	CASSLVQGRDGYTF
TRBV4-3	TRBJ2-5	-	TGCGCCAGCAGCCAATCCGCGACTGGTCGAGAGACCCAGTACTTC	CASSQSATGRETQYF
TRBV25-1	TRBJ1-1	-	TGTGCCAGCAGTGAACTACAGGGTGGAGGTACTGAAGCTTTCTTT	CASSELQGGGTEAFF
TRBV5-1	TRBJ1-1	-	TGCGCCAGCAGCCCAGAACCCGACATGGAAGCTTTCTTT	CASSPEPDMEAFF
TRBV6-5	TRBJ1-5	-	TGTGCCAGCAGTTACTCGGGCAGGGAGGGGCAGCCCCAGCATTTT	CASSYSGREGQPQHF
TRBV7-9	TRBJ1-1	-	TGTGCCAGCAGCTCAGGAGGTACTGAAGCTTTCTTT	CASSSGGTEAFF
TRBV7-9	TRBJ1-1	-	TGTGCCAGCAGTATCCGCCGGAGTGAAGCTTTCTTT	CASSIRRSEAFF
TRBV27	TRBJ2-7	-	TGTGCCAGCAGTTTATCGGCAGAGGTCGCCCGATCTGCTTCCTACGAGCAGTACTTC	CASSLSAEVARSASYEQYF
TRBV9	TRBJ1-3	TRBD1	TGTGCCAGCAGCCGGGACAGATCGAGCTCTGGAAACACCATATATTTT	CASSRDRSSSGNTIYF
TRBV4-1	TRBJ2-7	-	TGCGCCAGCAGCCCTACCCTCGGCGGGTATTCCTACGAGCAGTACTTC	CASSPTLGGYSYEQYF
TRBV5-1	TRBJ2-1	-	TGCGCCAGCAGCTTGGGGGGGGATGACAATGAGCAGTTCTTC	CASSLGGDDNEQFF
TRBV2	TRBJ2-2	-	TGTGCCAGCAGCGCCCAGGGATCCACCGGGGAGCTGTTTTTT	CASSAQGSTGELFF
TRBV21-1	TRBJ2-5	-	TGTGCCAGAAAGGAGGGGCGGGGAAGGGAGACCCAGTACTTC	CARKEGRGRETQYF
TRBV27	TRBJ1-1	TRBD1	TGTGCCAGCAGTACCAGGGGGCTGGGTTCTGAAGCTTTCTTT	CASSTRGLGSEAFF
TRBV7-2	TRBJ1-5	-	TGTGCCAGCAGCCGTTTACAGTCTCAGCCCCAGCATTTT	CASSRLQSQPQHF
TRBV4-1	TRBJ2-1	TRBD1	TGCGCCAGCAGCCTAGGACAGGGGCCCTACAATGAGCAGTTCTTC	CASSLGQGPYNEQFF
TRBV10-1	TRBJ2-1	-	TGCGCCAGCAGTGAGCTGGAGGACTACAATGAGCAGTTCTTC	CASSELEDYNEQFF
TRBV11-3	TRBJ2-7	TRBD2	TGTGCCAGCAGGAGAAATCGAGGGAGGGCTACAGGGCAGTACTTC	CASRRNRGRATGQYF
TRBV6-1	TRBJ1-3	-	TGTGCCAGCAGTGAGGGTTCTAGCGCTGGAAACACCATATATTTT	CASSEGSSAGNTIYF
TRBV6-5	TRBJ1-2	TRBD1	TGTGCCAGCAGGGACAGGGGGCGGTTTGGCTACACCTTC	CASRDRGRFGYTF
TRBV7-9	TRBJ1-4	-	TGTGCCAGCAGCTTAAAGGGGGCTAATGAAAAACTGTTTTTT	CASSLKGANEKLFF
TRBV7-9	TRBJ2-3	TRBD2	TGTGCCAGCAGCTCGCCACACGGAGAGCGGGAATACACAGATACGCAGTATTTT	CASSSPHGEREYTDTQYF